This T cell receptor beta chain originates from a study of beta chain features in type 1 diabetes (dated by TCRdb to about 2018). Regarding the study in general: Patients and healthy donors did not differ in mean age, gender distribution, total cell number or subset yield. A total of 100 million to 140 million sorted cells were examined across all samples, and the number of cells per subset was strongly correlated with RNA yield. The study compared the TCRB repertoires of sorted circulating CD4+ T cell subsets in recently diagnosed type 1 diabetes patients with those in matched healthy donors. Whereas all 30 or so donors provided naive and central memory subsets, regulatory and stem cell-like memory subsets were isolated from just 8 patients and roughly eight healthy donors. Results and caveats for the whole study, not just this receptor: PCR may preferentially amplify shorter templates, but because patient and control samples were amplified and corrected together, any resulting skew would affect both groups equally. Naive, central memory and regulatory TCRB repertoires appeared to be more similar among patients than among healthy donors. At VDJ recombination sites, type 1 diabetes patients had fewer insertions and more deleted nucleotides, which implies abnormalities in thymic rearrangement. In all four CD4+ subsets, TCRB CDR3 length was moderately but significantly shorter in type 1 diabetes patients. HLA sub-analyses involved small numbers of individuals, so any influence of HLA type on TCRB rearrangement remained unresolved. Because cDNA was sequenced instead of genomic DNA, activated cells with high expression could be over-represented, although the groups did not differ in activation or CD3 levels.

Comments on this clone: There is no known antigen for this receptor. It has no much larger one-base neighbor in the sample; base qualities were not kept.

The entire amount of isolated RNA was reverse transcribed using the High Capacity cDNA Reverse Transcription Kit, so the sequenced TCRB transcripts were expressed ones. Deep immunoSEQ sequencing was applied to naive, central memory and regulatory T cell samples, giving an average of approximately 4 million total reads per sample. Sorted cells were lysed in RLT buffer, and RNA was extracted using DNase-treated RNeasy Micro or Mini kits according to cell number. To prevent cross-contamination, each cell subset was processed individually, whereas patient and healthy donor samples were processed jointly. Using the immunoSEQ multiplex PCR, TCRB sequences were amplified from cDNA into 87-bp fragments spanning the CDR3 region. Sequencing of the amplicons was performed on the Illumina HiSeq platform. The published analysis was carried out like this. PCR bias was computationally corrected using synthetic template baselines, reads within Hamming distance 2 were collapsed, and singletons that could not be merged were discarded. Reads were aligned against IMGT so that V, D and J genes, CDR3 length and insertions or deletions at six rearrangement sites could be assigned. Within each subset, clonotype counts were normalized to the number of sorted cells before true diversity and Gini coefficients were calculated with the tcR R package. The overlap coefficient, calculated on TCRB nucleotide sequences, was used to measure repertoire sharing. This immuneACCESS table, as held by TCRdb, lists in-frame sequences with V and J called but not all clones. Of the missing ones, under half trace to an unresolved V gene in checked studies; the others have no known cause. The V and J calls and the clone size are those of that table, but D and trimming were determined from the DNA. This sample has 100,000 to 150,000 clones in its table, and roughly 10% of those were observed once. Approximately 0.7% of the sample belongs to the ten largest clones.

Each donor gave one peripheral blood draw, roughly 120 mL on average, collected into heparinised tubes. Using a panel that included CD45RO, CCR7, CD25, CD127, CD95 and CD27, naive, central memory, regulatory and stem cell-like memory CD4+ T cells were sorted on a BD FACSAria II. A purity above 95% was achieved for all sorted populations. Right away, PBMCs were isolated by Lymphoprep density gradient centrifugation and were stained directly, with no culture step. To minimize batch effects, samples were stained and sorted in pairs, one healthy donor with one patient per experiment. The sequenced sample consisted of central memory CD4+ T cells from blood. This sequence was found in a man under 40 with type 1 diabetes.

The DNA sequence reads TGCGCCAGCAGCTTGGACAAAGAGACCCAGTACTTC. It specifies CASSLDKETQYF. Here the chain combines TRBV5-1 and TRBJ2-5; no D gene call is confident. Taken from cysteine to phenylalanine, the CDR3 has 12 residues. The read is trimmed to its CDR3 DNA, 36 bases read in frame from base 1. Deletion took 0 bases off V and 3 bases off J, with a span of 3 bases between the germline ends. Taken from the germline V gene, the CDR1 and CDR2 loops are SGHRS and YFSETQ.